Presented here are 27 T cell receptor beta chains from one specimen sequenced in a study of T cells in Graves' hyperthyroidism and ophthalmopathy. Amplified regions were TCR beta CDR3 sequences from RNA transcripts. The HTBI primer set drove a first-round RT-PCR of the TCR CDR3. Each CDR3 protein gets one entry after TCRdb re-called the multiplex PCR reads with MiXCR. The sample has hundreds of thousands of distinct CDR3 sequences; under 15% are singletons. Sequenced input: blood. The receptors here all came from a woman in her late teens or twenties with Graves' hyperthyroidism.

In DNA form, the CDR3 reads TGCGCCAGCAGCCAAGATCACAGGGGAGATGGCTACACCTTC. Protein product: CASSQDHRGDGYTF. The chain combines TRBV4-3 with TRBJ1-2; TRBD1 aligns across 7 bases. J was trimmed by 6 bases and V by 0 bases; bases with no gene match: 4. The CDR3 is 14 residues long. Germline V gives CDR1 LGHNA, CDR2 YSLEER.

The rearrangement uses TRBV7-9 and TRBJ1-5, with 7 bases aligning to TRBD1. V dropped 5 bases and J dropped 11; count of bases not matched to a gene: 6. Per the germline V gene, CDR1 is SEHNR and CDR2 is FQNEAQ (reference sequence). This CDR3 comprises 12 residues. DNA of the CDR3: TGTGCCAGCAGCCCAGGGGGGGAGTCCCAGCATTTT. Translating it yields CASSPGGESQHF.

This clonotype was found many times. The chain uses TRBV12-3 or TRBV12-4 and TRBJ1-2, with a weak D call TRBD1 (5 bases). V was cut by 2 bases and J by 5 bases, with 12 bases left in between. The CDR3 spans 14 residues. CDR3 coding DNA: TGTGCCAGCAGTTTACGGCAGGGAGGTTATGGCTACACCTTC. Its protein product is CASSLRQGGYGYTF.

The V call is TRBV19, the J call TRBJ2-1; the D gene could be TRBD1 or TRBD2 (5 bases each). The germline V and J ends were trimmed by 3 bases and 1 base, with 13 bases remaining between them. The CDR3 length is 16 residues. Germline V gives CDR1 LNHDA, CDR2 SQIVND (reference sequence). CDR3 loop: CASSIAQGRSYNEQFF. The DNA for the CDR3 is TGTGCCAGTAGTATCGCCCAGGGACGGTCCTACAATGAGCAGTTCTTC. Complete variable domain (other parts from reference TRBV19 and TRBJ2-1): DGGITQSPKYLFRKEGQNVTLSCEQNLNHDAMYWYRQDPGQGLRLIYYSQIVNDFQKGDIAEGYSVSREKKESFPLTVTSAQKNPTAFYLCASSIAQGRSYNEQFFGPGTRLTVL.

The table lists this clonotype with many counts. This chain uses TRBV20-1 with TRBJ1-6; D is ambiguous. V was clipped by 3 bases and J by 5 bases, with 20 bases between them. Germline assignment: CDR1 DFQATT and CDR2 SNEGSKA (reference sequence). The CDR3 covers 17 residues. The chain's CDR3 is CSARTLLSGNHNSPLHF. CDR3 DNA: TGCAGTGCTAGGACCTTATTAAGCGGGAACCATAATTCACCCCTCCACTTT.

The gene calls are TRBV9 and TRBJ1-2; D unresolved. V was shortened by 3 bases and J by 0 bases, with 12 bases between the two germline ends. Germline CDR1 SGDLS, CDR2 YYNGEE. The CDR3 is made up of 15 amino acids. The CDR3 region has the DNA TGTGCCAGCAGCGATTCAGGAAGAGCTAACTATGGCTACACCTTC. Residues: CASSDSGRANYGYTF.

The sample holds many counts of this clonotype. This chain links TRBV18 with TRBJ1-1, with 10 nucleotides matching TRBD1. The CDR3 has 14 residues. Germline CDR1 KGHSH, CDR2 LQKENI. The trim removed 5 bases at V and 5 bases at J, leaving 5 bases unmatched. CDR3 loop: CASSWDRGSTEAFF. The CDR3 DNA follows: TGTGCCAGCTCATGGGACAGGGGTAGTACTGAAGCTTTCTTT.

The table lists this clonotype with many counts. The chain recombines TRBV20-1 with TRBJ2-7, with unresolved D. This CDR3 spans 12 amino acids. V lost 5 bases and J lost 3, with 11 bases in between. Germline CDR1 DFQATT, CDR2 SNEGSKA (reference sequence). The CDR3 protein is CSAPHTGYEQYF. The CDR3 bases are TGCAGTGCTCCTCATACGGGCTACGAGCAGTACTTC.

This clonotype was found many times. This chain connects TRBV19 to TRBJ1-1, with TRBD1 as a possible D gene (6 bases). This CDR3 is 12 amino acids long. Deletions cut 5 bases from V and 9 bases from J, with 13 bases between. CDR1 and CDR2 (germline): LNHDA, SQIVND (reference sequence). The CDR3 reads CASSVQGEKAFF. CDR3 sequence (DNA): TGTGCCAGTAGTGTACAGGGCGAAAAAGCTTTCTTT.

This clonotype was found many times. The chain is built from TRBV12-5 and TRBJ2-1; 9 nucleotides align to TRBD2. CDR1 is LGHNT, CDR2 FRNRAP, per germline. V was clipped by 3 bases and J by 0 bases; unmatched bases: 3. The CDR3 extends over 16 amino acids. CDR3 sequence reads: CASGFLSGSSYNEQFF. The CDR3 DNA sequence: TGTGCTAGTGGTTTCCTTAGCGGGAGCTCCTACAATGAGCAGTTCTTC.

This clonotype was counted a single time. Given a much more abundant clone one base away, this may be a read error. The CDR3 carries no conserved terminal phenylalanine or tryptophan, so it likely arises from a read error. The J gene is TRBJ2-7, the V gene TRBV4-3; TRBD1 matches at 8 bases. The J segment lost 6 bases and the V segment lost 1 base, leaving 8 bases of the junction unmatched. Germline lookup yields CDR1 LGHNA and CDR2 YSLEER. There are 15 residues in the CDR3. The CDR3 region is CASSQGTGLSGEQYL. Here the CDR3 DNA reads TGCGCCAGCAGCCAAGGGACAGGGCTGTCGGGCGAGCAGTACCTC.

The chain couples TRBV19 to TRBJ1-2; no firm D call. In germline, CDR1 is LNHDA, CDR2 SQIVND (reference sequence). This CDR3 contains 14 residues. The ends were cut back, 5 bases at V and 5 bases at J, with 15 bases in the middle. The CDR3 loop is CASSWETDFYGYTF. In DNA form, the CDR3 reads TGTGCCAGTAGTTGGGAGACGGATTTTTATGGCTACACCTTC. The variable domain in full, completed from reference TRBV19 and TRBJ1-2, reads DGGITQSPKYLFRKEGQNVTLSCEQNLNHDAMYWYRQDPGQGLRLIYYSQIVNDFQKGDIAEGYSVSREKKESFPLTVTSAQKNPTAFYLCASSWETDFYGYTFGSGTRLTVV.

This clonotype was observed at least ten times. The chain couples TRBV12-3 or TRBV12-4 to TRBJ2-7; 14 positions agree with TRBD2. J gave up 6 bases and V 10 bases, and 5 bases lay outside the gene matches. The CDR3 length is 13 residues. CDR3 DNA: TGTGCCACCGGGACTAGCGGGGGTATCGAGCAGTACTTC. This sequence encodes CATGTSGGIEQYF.

The rearrangement uses TRBV5-8 and TRBJ1-3; D possibly corresponds to TRBD1 (5 bases). The length of the CDR3 is 14 residues. Germline loops: CDR1 SGHTS, CDR2 YDEGEE. Trimming left V 3 bases short and J 2 bases short, with 9 bases between. The CDR3 loop is CASSSSGTGNTIYF. The CDR3 nucleotides read TGTGCCAGCAGCTCTTCAGGGACTGGAAACACCATATATTTT.

This sequence joins TRBV9 and TRBJ2-1; D gene uncertain. V lost 0 bases and J lost 8, with 9 bases in between. The CDR3 has 13 residues. Germline V gene data show CDR1 as SGDLS and CDR2 as YYNGEE. This CDR3 reads CASSVVSGHEQFF. CDR3 coding DNA: TGTGCCAGCAGCGTAGTGTCGGGCCATGAGCAGTTCTTC.

This clonotype was picked up a small number of times. V gene TRBV2 combines with J gene TRBJ1-5; the D gene is possibly TRBD1 (5 bases). V lost 2 bases and J 4 bases, leaving 15 bases between the germline ends. In germline, CDR1 is SNHLY, CDR2 FYNNEI. The CDR3 extends over 16 amino acids. Here the CDR3 reads CASSELRRGRNQPQHF. CDR3 DNA sequence: TGTGCCAGCAGTGAATTGAGGAGGGGTAGGAATCAGCCCCAGCATTTT.

The rearrangement uses TRBV7-9 and TRBJ2-5, with D maybe TRBD2 (5 bases). CDR1 and CDR2 from the germline V gene are SEHNR and FQNEAQ (reference sequence). V was cut by 4 bases and J by 4 bases, with 13 bases left in between. This CDR3 has 14 amino acids. CDR3 amino acids: CASSSRPGGETQYF. The CDR3 DNA is TGTGCCAGCAGCTCTAGACCCGGAGGAGAGACCCAGTACTTC.

This clonotype was seen a handful of times. J is TRBJ1-5 and V is TRBV7-9; D is ambiguous. Germline V CDR1 and CDR2: SEHNR, FQNEAQ (reference sequence). Trimming cost V 1 base and J 0 bases, with 16 bases left between them. The CDR3 length is 18 residues. The CDR3 coding sequence is TGTGCCAGCAGCTTAGGGGGAAGTGGCAGAAATAGCAATCAGCCCCAGCATTTT. Its translation: CASSLGGSGRNSNQPQHF.

This clonotype showed up many times. The chain couples TRBV28 to TRBJ2-7, with 9 bases fitting TRBD2. This CDR3 contains 17 residues. The junction had 14 bases not matched to a gene; V was cut back by 1 base and J by 7 bases. Germline loops: CDR1 MDHEN, CDR2 SYDVKM. CDR3 nucleotides: TGTGCCAGCAGTTTATCGGGCGGGGGGGCCAACTTGTGGGAGCAGTACTTC. It is translated as CASSLSGGGANLWEQYF.

In this sample, this clonotype turned up many times. V gene TRBV2 combines with J gene TRBJ1-1; D is possibly TRBD1 (5 bases). Trimming shortened V by 4 bases and J by 1 base, and 10 bases separated the two germline ends. The CDR3 runs 14 residues. From germline, CDR1 is SNHLY and CDR2 FYNNEI. The CDR3 protein is CASSVLGGNTEAFF. The CDR3 DNA sequence: TGTGCCAGCAGTGTTTTGGGGGGGAACACTGAAGCTTTCTTT.

This clonotype was seen at least ten times. The chain carries TRBV11-2 and TRBJ1-5; 8 nucleotides align to TRBD1. The CDR3 contains 16 residues. Unmatched junction bases numbered 8, after V lost 5 bases and J lost 2 bases. Germline CDR1 is SGHAT and CDR2 is FQNNGV. CDR3 in DNA: TGTGCCAGCAGCCACCGACCGGGACAGGGCAATCAGCCCCAGCATTTT. Its translation is CASSHRPGQGNQPQHF.

In this sample, this clonotype turned up many times. The J gene is TRBJ1-1, the V gene TRBV20-1; 8 nucleotides line up with TRBD1. V dropped 1 base and J dropped 10; count of bases not matched to a gene: 5. Germline CDR1 DFQATT, CDR2 SNEGSKA (reference sequence). The CDR3 runs 12 residues. The CDR3 region is CSARGTGWAAFF. The DNA of the CDR3 is TGCAGTGCTAGAGGGACAGGGTGGGCAGCTTTCTTT.

This clonotype was counted ten times or more. CDR3: CASSRPLQPQHF. The CDR3 DNA sequence: TGTGCCAGCAGTCGGCCTTTGCAGCCCCAGCATTTT. The chain links TRBV28 to TRBJ1-5; D is undetermined. Germline V lookup: CDR1 MDHEN, CDR2 SYDVKM. CDR3 length: 12 amino acids. V was trimmed by 5 bases and J by 7 bases, leaving 9 bases between them.

This clonotype was seen many times. The chain uses TRBV9 and TRBJ1-1; 7 nucleotides line up with TRBD1. V dropped 3 bases and J dropped 0; count of bases not matched to a gene: 5. The germline V gene has CDR1 SGDLS and CDR2 YYNGEE. This CDR3 spans 15 amino acids. CDR3 region: CASSATGYMNTEAFF. CDR3 coding DNA: TGTGCCAGCAGCGCGACAGGGTACATGAACACTGAAGCTTTCTTT.

Many counts were recorded for this clonotype. The DNA of the CDR3 is TGCAGTGCTAGACCACCGGGAAAACCTTACGAGCAGTACTTC. This codes for CSARPPGKPYEQYF. This chain links TRBV20-1 with TRBJ2-7; weak D call: TRBD2 (5 bases). The CDR3 is made up of 14 amino acids. The germline CDR1 and CDR2 sequences are DFQATT and SNEGSKA (reference sequence). The V end was cut by 2 bases, the J end by 4 bases, with 15 bases between.

This clonotype was seen ten or more times. CDR3 sequence: CASSSGTGGLRFF. The CDR3 DNA reads as TGTGCCAGCAGCTCCGGGACAGGGGGCTTGAGGTTCTTC. The chain combines TRBV11-3 with TRBJ2-1, with 12 bases aligning to TRBD1. CDR3 length equals 13 residues. V dropped 4 bases and J dropped 15; count of bases not matched to a gene: 7. Germline CDR1 is SGHNT and CDR2 is YENEEA.

This chain joins TRBV7-2 and TRBJ2-1, with 8 bases fitting TRBD2. CDR3 size: 15 residues. With V trimmed by 8 bases and J by 7 bases, 13 bases remained unmatched. In germline, CDR1 is SGHTA, CDR2 FQGNSA. CDR3 residues: CASSPQFGGENEQFF. For the CDR3, the DNA is TGTGCCAGCTCCCCCCAGTTCGGGGGGGAGAATGAGCAGTTCTTC.